This T cell receptor beta chain was profiled in a study of cytomegalovirus exposure and HLA in healthy donors. Germline V gene sequence: CDR1 MNHNS, CDR2 SASEGT. The CDR3 is made up of 14 amino acids. V was trimmed by 2 bases and J by 1 base, leaving 8 bases between them. The PCR contained 60 Vbeta and 13 Jbeta primers. The assay was immunoSEQ multiplex PCR, and TCRdb's table has in-frame clones only and misses some. The sample has about 140,000 clones; approximately 82% are singletons. This clone showed up just a few times. The chain joins TRBV6-1 to TRBJ1-1; D gene ambiguous. Sequenced input: PBMCs. The receptor comes from a man between 18 and 29 years old in good health and CMV-seropositive. The CDR3 loop is CASSEFRANTEAFF. The CDR3 DNA is TGTGCCAGCAGTGAATTTAGAGCGAACACTGAAGCTTTCTTT.